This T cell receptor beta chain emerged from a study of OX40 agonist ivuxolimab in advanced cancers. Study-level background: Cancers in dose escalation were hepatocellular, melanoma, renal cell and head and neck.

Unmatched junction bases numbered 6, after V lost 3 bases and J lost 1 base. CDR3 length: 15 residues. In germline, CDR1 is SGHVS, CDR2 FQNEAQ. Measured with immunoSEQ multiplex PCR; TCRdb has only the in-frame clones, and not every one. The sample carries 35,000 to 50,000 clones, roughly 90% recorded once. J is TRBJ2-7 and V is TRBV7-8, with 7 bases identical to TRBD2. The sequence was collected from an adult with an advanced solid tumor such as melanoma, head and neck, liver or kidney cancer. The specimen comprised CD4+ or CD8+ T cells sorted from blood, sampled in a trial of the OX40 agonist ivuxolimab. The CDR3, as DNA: TGTGCCAGCAGCTTCCGGGAGGCCTTTTCCTACGAGCAGTACTTC. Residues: CASSFREAFSYEQYF.